This T cell receptor beta chain was observed in a study of read filtering for tumor transcriptome and immune sequencing (dated by TCRdb to about 2020). In the study overall: The cohort was composed of about 16 male and 14 to 15 female patients, with a mean age of roughly 61 years and an age range of about 40 to 90. After DNase treatment, whole-transcriptome libraries were prepared with the TruSeq RNA Access Library Prep Kit. Per sample, about 3.5 to 11 million TCR-region mapped reads were obtained with IR-seq, compared with only 85 to 1273 with RNA-seq. The study compared TCR repertoires from targeted immune repertoire sequencing and bulk whole-transcriptome sequencing run on the same bone marrow samples. As a main aim, a read-filtering strategy for immune repertoire data was addressed, with the specific question being whether clonotypes supported by a single read should be removed. By revised international staging, under 10 patients were R-ISS I, 16 were R-ISS II and 7 were R-ISS III.

Starting from roughly 0.4 ug RNA, TCR libraries were constructed with the Immunoverse kit using molecular barcoded adaptors that cover the alpha/delta and beta/gamma chains. TCR library preparation was performed with the same RNA that was used for transcriptome sequencing. An Illumina HiSeq 4000 with 2 x 150 cycles was used to sequence the TCR libraries. The authors processed their data as follows. With MiXCR, TCR reads were aligned to human V, D, J and C references and assembled into CDR3 clonotypes, with quality filtering and error correction included. The tcR package in R was used for analysis of clonotype counts and gene usage diversity. For inspection of raw mapping reads, RNA-seq reads were mapped by STAR aligner version 2.5.3a onto GRCh37 of the human genome. To test how sequencing depth affects detected clonotypes, IR-seq fastq files were randomly downsampled with Seqtk 1.3. TCRdb redid the processing of the public reads, applying fastp at Q25 and MiXCR, and retained in-frame beta chains. Rows are unified per CDR3 protein, each entry keeping the most common DNA and genes. TCRdb's processing, not the study's, gives the V and J calls here. For this sample there are approximately 57,000 distinct CDR3 sequences; approximately 13% appear just once. 16% of the sample rests with the top ten.

Bone marrow was sampled from every patient at the time of active disease. Isolation of bone marrow mononuclear cells was performed by Ficoll-Hypaque density gradient centrifugation. Myeloma plasma cells were removed and CD138-negative cells were obtained by negative selection following labeling with CD138 magnetic microbeads on a MACS separator. Purity of the isolated cells was checked by flow cytometry on an Attune NxT using CD138 antibodies. TRIzol reagent was used to extract total RNA, and a NanoDrop spectrophotometer was used to quantify the extracted RNA. Paired RNA-seq and IR-seq were performed on each patient's CD138-negative bone marrow sample. In this sample, this clonotype turned up many times. It has no known antigen specificity. One base away there is no much larger clone; base qualities are not given. On the study overall, not on this receptor specifically: Single-read clonotypes made up approximately 84% of clonotypes but only approximately 3.7% of total reads in IR-seq, compared with more than 70% of clonotypes and 35% to 45% of reads in RNA-seq. IR-seq captured clonotypes at much higher depth and more reliably than RNA-seq, and smaller IR-seq throughput sufficed to identify most shared clonotypes. When single-read clonotypes were removed, the proportions of shared clonotypes in IR-seq and RNA-seq correlated more strongly. The sorted CD138-negative fraction was not purified T cells but a mixed bone marrow immune population.

Taken from cysteine to phenylalanine, the CDR3 has 12 residues. Only the CDR3 portion is preserved as DNA: 36 bases, with reading frame beginning at the first base. V lost 3 bases and J lost 9 bases; the stretch between them is 8 bases long. The germline V gene specifies KGHDR as CDR1 and SFDVKD as CDR2. Recombination connected TRBV24-1 to TRBJ2-1; matching of 5 bases hints at TRBD1 as the D gene. This sequence originates from a donor at least 40 years old with multiple myeloma. Sequencing was performed on a population of CD138-negative cells sorted from bone marrow. The cell subset or site tag for this specimen amounts to: bone marrow mononuclear cells depleted of CD138+ plasma/myeloma cells by negative magnetic selection. The DNA sequence is as follows: TGTGCCACCAGTGATCATAGGGGTGAGCAGTTCTTC. Its protein product is CATSDHRGEQFF.